This TCR beta chain was captured by sequencing in a study of T cell repertoires in cytomegalovirus infection. Overall study: It was the public TCR beta signatures that indicated both CMV infection and matching HLA type.

TCRdb re-called the reads through MiXCR, storing one row per CDR3 protein. The sample lists 200,000 to 250,000 distinct CDR3 sequences, around 6.6% seen once, with about 6% in the top ten. This clonotype was seen many times. The antigen is undetermined. V dropped 5 bases and J dropped 3 bases, with 15 bases sitting between them. CDR1 is SGDLS, CDR2 YYNGEE, per germline. The CDR3 covers 15 residues. General observations from the study: HLA-C-restricted CMV-specific TCR beta clonotypes prevailed in the ex vivo response.

V and J are TRBV9 and TRBJ1-5, with TRBD1 as a possible D gene (5 bases). The sequence was obtained from a human donor in good health (CMV status not recorded). Some clones in this sample may be carry-over from other donors' samples. Sequencing was done on a sample of PBMCs. The CDR3 reads CASSTQGGDNQPQHF. The CDR3, as DNA: TGTGCCAGCAGTACCCAGGGAGGTGACAATCAGCCCCAGCATTTT.